This TCR beta chain was recorded in a study of T-cell memory formation after mild COVID-19. Each CDR3 protein gets one entry after TCRdb re-called the 5' RACE reads with MiXCR. This sample has approximately 410,000 distinct CDR3 sequences; more than 20% occur once, and the top ten carry approximately 14%. V lost 5 bases, J lost 2 bases, and 1 base stayed unmatched. The CDR3 spans 15 residues. This TCR was sampled from an adult woman who had mild COVID-19 (a few samples of this study predate the infection). Cell type and time point are not known. The sample consisted of PBMCs or a T cell subset sorted from them (not recorded which). The chain uses TRBV12-3 or TRBV12-4 and TRBJ2-3; 13 nucleotides agree with TRBD2. The CDR3 here is CASSGTSGVTDTQYF. The CDR3 DNA reads as TGTGCCAGCAGTGGGACTAGCGGGGTCACAGATACGCAGTATTTT.